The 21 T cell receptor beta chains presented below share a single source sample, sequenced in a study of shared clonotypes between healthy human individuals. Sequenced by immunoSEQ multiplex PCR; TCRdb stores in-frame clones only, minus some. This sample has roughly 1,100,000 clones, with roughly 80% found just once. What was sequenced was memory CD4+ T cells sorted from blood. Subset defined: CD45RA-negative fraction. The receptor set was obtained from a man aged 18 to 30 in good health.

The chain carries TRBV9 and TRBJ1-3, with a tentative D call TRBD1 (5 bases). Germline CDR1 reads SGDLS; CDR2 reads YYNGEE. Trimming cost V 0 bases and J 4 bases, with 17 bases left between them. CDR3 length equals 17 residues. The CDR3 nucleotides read TGTGCCAGCAGCGTAGGAGAAGGGGCACTTGGGGGAAACACCATATATTTT. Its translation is CASSVGEGALGGNTIYF.

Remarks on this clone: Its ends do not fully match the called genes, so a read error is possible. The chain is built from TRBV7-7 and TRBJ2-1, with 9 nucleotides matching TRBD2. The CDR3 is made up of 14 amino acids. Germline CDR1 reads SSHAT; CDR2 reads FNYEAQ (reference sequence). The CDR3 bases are TGTGCTAGCAGCCTAGCGGGGAGGGCCGGTGAGCAGTTCTTC. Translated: CASSLAGRAGEQFF.

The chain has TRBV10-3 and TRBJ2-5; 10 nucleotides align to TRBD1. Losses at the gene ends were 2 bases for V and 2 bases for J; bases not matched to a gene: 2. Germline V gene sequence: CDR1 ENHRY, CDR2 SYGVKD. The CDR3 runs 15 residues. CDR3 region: CAISEGQGEQETQYF. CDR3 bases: TGTGCCATCAGTGAGGGACAGGGGGAACAAGAGACCCAGTACTTC.

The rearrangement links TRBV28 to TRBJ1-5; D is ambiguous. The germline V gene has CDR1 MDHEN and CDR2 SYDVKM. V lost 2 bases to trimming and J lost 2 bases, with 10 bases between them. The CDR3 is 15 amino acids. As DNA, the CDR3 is TGTGCCAGCAGTTTAGACCTTGGGGGCAATCAGCCCCAGCATTTT. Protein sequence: CASSLDLGGNQPQHF.

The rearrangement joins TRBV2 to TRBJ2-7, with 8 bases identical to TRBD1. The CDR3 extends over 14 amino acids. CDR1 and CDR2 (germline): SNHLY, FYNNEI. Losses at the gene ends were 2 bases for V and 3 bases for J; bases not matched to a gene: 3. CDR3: CASSESTGGYEQYF. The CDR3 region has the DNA TGTGCCAGCAGTGAAAGCACAGGGGGCTACGAGCAGTACTTC.

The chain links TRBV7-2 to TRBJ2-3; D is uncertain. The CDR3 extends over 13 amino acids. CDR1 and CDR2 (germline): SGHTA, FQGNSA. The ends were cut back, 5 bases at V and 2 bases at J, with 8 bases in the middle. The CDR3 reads CASSATYTDTQYF. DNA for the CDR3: TGTGCCAGCAGCGCGACTTACACAGATACGCAGTATTTT.

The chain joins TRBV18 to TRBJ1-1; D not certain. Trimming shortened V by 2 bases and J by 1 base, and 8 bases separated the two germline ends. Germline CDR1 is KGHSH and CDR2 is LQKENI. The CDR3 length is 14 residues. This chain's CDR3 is CASSPVRQNTEAFF. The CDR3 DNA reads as TGTGCCAGCTCACCAGTCAGGCAGAACACTGAAGCTTTCTTT.

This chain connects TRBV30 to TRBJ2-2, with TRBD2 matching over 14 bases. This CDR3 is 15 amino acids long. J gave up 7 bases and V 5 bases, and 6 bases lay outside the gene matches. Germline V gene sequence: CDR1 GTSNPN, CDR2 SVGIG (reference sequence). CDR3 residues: CAWGGLAGVSGELFF. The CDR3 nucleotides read TGTGCCTGGGGGGGACTAGCGGGAGTTAGCGGGGAGCTGTTTTTT.

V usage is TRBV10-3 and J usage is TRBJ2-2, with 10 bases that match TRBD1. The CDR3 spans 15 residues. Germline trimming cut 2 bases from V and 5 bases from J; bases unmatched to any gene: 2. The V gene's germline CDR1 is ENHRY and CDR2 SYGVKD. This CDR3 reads CAISEDRGRTGELFF. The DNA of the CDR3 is TGTGCCATCAGTGAGGACAGGGGGCGTACCGGGGAGCTGTTTTTT.

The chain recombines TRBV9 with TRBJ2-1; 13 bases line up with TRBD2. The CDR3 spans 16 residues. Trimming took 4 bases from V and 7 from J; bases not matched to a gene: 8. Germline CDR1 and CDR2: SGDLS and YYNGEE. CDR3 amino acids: CASSPRTSGGVNEQFF. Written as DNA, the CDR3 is TGTGCCAGCAGCCCTCGGACTAGCGGGGGAGTTAATGAGCAGTTCTTC.

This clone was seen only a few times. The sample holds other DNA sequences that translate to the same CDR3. CDR3 sequence reads: CAISSGGNTEAFF. CDR3 nucleotide sequence: TGTGCCATCAGTTCAGGGGGAAACACTGAAGCTTTCTTT. This rearrangement joins TRBV10-3 to TRBJ1-1; 7 bases line up with TRBD1. The V gene's germline CDR1 is ENHRY and CDR2 SYGVKD. Losses at the gene ends were 5 bases for V and 2 bases for J; bases not matched to a gene: 2. The CDR3 is 13 residues long.

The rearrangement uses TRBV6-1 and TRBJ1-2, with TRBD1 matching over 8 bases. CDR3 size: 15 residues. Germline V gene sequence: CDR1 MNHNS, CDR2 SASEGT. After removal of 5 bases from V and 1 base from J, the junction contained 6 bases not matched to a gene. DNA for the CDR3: TGTGCCAGCAGTCGCAGGGGGCTGGATAACTATGGCTACACCTTC. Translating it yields CASSRRGLDNYGYTF.

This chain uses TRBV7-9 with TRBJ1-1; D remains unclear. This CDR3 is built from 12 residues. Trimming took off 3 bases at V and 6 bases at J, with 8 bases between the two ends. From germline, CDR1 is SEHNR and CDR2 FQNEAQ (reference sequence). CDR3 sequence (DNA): TGTGCCAGCAGCTTTCCCCAGTCTGAAGCTTTCTTT. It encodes CASSFPQSEAFF.

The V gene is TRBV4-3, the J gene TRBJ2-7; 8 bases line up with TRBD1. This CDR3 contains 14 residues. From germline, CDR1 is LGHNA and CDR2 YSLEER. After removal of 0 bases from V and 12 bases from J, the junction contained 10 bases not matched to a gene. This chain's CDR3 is CASSQEPSRGQLYF. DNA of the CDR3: TGCGCCAGCAGCCAAGAGCCGTCCAGGGGGCAGCTGTACTTC.

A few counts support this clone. CDR3 sequence (DNA): TGTGCCAGCAGCCGCGGGACCAAAAACTATGGCTACACCTTC. Protein: CASSRGTKNYGYTF. The gene calls are TRBV6-5 and TRBJ1-2; a possible D gene is TRBD1 (5 bases). The CDR3 sequence is 14 residues long. The germline CDR1 and CDR2 sequences are MNHEY and SVGAGI. V was shortened by 6 bases and J by 2 bases, with 13 bases between the two germline ends.

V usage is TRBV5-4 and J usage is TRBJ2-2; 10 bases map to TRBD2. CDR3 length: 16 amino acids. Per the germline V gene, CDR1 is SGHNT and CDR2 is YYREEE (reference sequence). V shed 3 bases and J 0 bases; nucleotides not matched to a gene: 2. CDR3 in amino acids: CASSSAGGSNTGELFF. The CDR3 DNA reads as TGTGCCAGCAGCTCAGCGGGAGGGTCGAACACCGGGGAGCTGTTTTTT.

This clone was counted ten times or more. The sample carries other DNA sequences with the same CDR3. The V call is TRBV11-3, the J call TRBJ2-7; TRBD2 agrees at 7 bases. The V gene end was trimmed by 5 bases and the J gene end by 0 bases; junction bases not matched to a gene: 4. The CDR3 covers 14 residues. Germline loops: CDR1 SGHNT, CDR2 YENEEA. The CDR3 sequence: CASSLGGSSYEQYF. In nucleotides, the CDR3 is TGTGCCAGCAGCCTCGGCGGGAGCTCCTACGAGCAGTACTTC.

Written as DNA, the CDR3 is TGTGCCAGTAGTATAGGTCGCGGGGGGGCAGGAGATACGCAGTATTTT. Translation gives CASSIGRGGAGDTQYF. The chain employs TRBV19 and TRBJ2-3; 9 bases are shared with TRBD2. The CDR3 consists of 16 residues. Germline CDR1 LNHDA, CDR2 SQIVND (reference sequence). V gave up 1 base and J gave up 5 bases; unmatched junction bases: 7.

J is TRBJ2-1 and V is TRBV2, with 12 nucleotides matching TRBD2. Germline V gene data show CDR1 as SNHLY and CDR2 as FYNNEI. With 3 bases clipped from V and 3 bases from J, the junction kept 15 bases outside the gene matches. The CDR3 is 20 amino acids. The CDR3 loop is CASSDETSGGPIPSYNEQFF. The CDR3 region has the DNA TGTGCCAGCAGTGATGAGACTAGCGGGGGCCCAATACCCAGCTACAATGAGCAGTTCTTC.

Here the CDR3 reads CASSQSMGNNYGYTF. CDR3 nucleotide sequence: TGTGCCAGCAGCCAAAGTATGGGGAACAACTATGGCTACACCTTC. The rearrangement links TRBV4-2 to TRBJ1-2; no reliable D call. Germline lookup yields CDR1 LGHNA and CDR2 YNFKEQ. Trimming cost V 2 bases and J 2 bases, with 12 bases left between them. The CDR3 has 15 residues.

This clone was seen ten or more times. CDR3 DNA sequence: TGTGCCAGCAGTCTGGAAGGGACCCAGTACTTC. This encodes CASSLEGTQYF. This chain joins TRBV5-6 and TRBJ2-5; D unclear. The CDR3 consists of 11 residues. The V gene's germline CDR1 is SGHDT and CDR2 YYEEEE. Trimming took off 5 bases at V and 7 bases at J, with 9 bases between the two ends.